Listed below are T cell receptor beta chains from one sample, sequenced in a study of CD8+ T cells in alopecia areata. Some clones are missing from TCRdb's copy, which holds only in-frame ones; the method was immunoSEQ multiplex PCR. The table shows approximately 280,000 clones, with roughly 60% occurring only once. The sequencing here drew on CD4+ T cells sorted from blood, taken at week 24, from a patient treated with tofacitinib. These receptors were obtained from a human donor with alopecia areata. CDR3s include the opening cysteine and the closing phenylalanine or tryptophan. A D gene is named only where the DNA matches it firmly.

CDR3aa: CAWSFPNEQFF
v_gene: TRBV30
d_gene: -

CDR3aa: CASTTGTGLNQPQHF
v_gene: TRBV6-1
d_gene: TRBD1

CDR3aa: CASGSGGSILNEQFF
v_gene: TRBV7-9
d_gene: TRBD2

CDR3aa: CASGPGTGANVLTF
v_gene: TRBV12-5
d_gene: -

CDR3aa: CASSLEKGMDTGELFF
v_gene: TRBV5-1
d_gene: -

CDR3aa: CASNLGFEQFF
v_gene: TRBV2
d_gene: -

CDR3aa: CASSLGGHLGEAFF
v_gene: TRBV5-1
d_gene: -

CDR3aa: CASSKGGGATDEQFF
v_gene: TRBV11-3
d_gene: -

CDR3aa: CASSLAAGRGGSDTQYF
v_gene: TRBV7-2
d_gene: TRBD2

CDR3aa: CASSPGLAGAYEQYF
v_gene: TRBV9
d_gene: TRBD2

CDR3aa: CASSYPFHFNYGYTF
v_gene: TRBV6-6
d_gene: -

CDR3aa: CAISEGWNYGYTF
v_gene: TRBV10-3
d_gene: -

CDR3aa: CASSPDRSSGNTIYF
v_gene: TRBV7-2
d_gene: -

CDR3aa: CASSLAQIQGGYGYTF
v_gene: TRBV7-2
d_gene: -

CDR3aa: CAWRGRNNQPQHF
v_gene: TRBV30
d_gene: -

CDR3aa: CASSLRGASQPQHF
v_gene: TRBV7-2
d_gene: -

CDR3aa: CSVRGYNEQFF
v_gene: TRBV29-1
d_gene: -

CDR3aa: CASSFLGYEQYF
v_gene: TRBV5-6
d_gene: -

CDR3aa: CASSPRDIRDKNSPLHF
v_gene: TRBV27
d_gene: -

CDR3aa: CSATGGASSGNTIYF
v_gene: TRBV29-1
d_gene: TRBD1

CDR3aa: CASSLGTRGEETQYF
v_gene: TRBV5-1
d_gene: -

CDR3aa: CASSQVFRAAGANVLTF
v_gene: TRBV14
d_gene: -

CDR3aa: CASSESATDTQYF
v_gene: TRBV25-1
d_gene: -

CDR3aa: CASSLVYDEQYF
v_gene: TRBV13
d_gene: -

CDR3aa: CATRIQGNTEAFF
v_gene: TRBV15
d_gene: -

CDR3aa: CASIQAGTKETQYF
v_gene: TRBV6-1
d_gene: -

CDR3aa: CASSSPRRGRVIRQFF
v_gene: TRBV28
d_gene: -

CDR3aa: CASSQDLRGAYGANVLTF
v_gene: TRBV4-3
d_gene: -

CDR3aa: CASSLNYEQYF
v_gene: TRBV13
d_gene: -

CDR3aa: CASQSPRGGSLKQYF
v_gene: TRBV4-1
d_gene: TRBD2

CDR3aa: CASSLGTAIPGEQYF
v_gene: TRBV28
d_gene: TRBD1

CDR3aa: CASSRGDTEAFF
v_gene: TRBV19
d_gene: -

CDR3aa: CASSLGTSGAPTAYEQYF
v_gene: TRBV4-3
d_gene: TRBD2

CDR3aa: CSVDLTGYYGYTF
v_gene: TRBV29-1
d_gene: TRBD1

CDR3aa: CATSSVGHGDQPQHF
v_gene: TRBV6-5
d_gene: -

CDR3aa: CAWSRGKLFF
v_gene: TRBV30
d_gene: -

CDR3aa: CASSPRGQGYTDTQYF
v_gene: TRBV7-8
d_gene: TRBD1

CDR3aa: CASSSDRGTGNIQYF
v_gene: TRBV7-8
d_gene: TRBD1

CDR3aa: CASIRVGNSPLHF
v_gene: TRBV28
d_gene: -

CDR3aa: CASSRSGGEAFF
v_gene: TRBV28
d_gene: -

CDR3aa: CSVRLGETQYF
v_gene: TRBV20-1
d_gene: -

CDR3aa: CASSPDRVIHEQYF
v_gene: TRBV7-9
d_gene: TRBD1

CDR3aa: CASSEPRGTSTDTQYF
v_gene: TRBV25-1
d_gene: TRBD2